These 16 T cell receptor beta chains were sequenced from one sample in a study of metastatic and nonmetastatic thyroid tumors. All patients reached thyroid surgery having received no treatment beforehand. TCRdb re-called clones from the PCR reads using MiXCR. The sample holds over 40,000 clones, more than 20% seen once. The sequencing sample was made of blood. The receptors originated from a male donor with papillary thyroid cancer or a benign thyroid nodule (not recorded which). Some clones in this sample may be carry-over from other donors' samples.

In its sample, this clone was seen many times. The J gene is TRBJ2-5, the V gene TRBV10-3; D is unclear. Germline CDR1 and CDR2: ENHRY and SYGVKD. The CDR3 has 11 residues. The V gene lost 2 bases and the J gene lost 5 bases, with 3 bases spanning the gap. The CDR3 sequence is CAISERETQYF. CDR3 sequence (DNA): TGTGCCATCAGTGAGCGGGAGACCCAGTACTTC.

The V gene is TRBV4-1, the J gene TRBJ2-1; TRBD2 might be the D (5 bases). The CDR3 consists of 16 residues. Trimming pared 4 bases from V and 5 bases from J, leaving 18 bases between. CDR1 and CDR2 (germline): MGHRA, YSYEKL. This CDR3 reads CASSPSGSGTNNEQFF. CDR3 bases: TGCGCCAGCAGCCCCTCGGGCAGCGGCACCAACAATGAGCAGTTCTTC.

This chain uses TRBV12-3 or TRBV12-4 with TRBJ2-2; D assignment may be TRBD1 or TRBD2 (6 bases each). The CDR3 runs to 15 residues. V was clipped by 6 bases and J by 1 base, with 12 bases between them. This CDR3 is CASRRDNVNTGELFF. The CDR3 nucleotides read TGTGCCAGCAGGCGGGACAACGTGAACACCGGGGAGCTGTTTTTT.

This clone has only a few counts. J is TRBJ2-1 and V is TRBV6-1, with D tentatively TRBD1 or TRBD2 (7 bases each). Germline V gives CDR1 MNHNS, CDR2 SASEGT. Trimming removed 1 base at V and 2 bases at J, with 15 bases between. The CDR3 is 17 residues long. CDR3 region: CASSEEGGGLTYNEQFF. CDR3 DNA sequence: TGTGCCAGCAGTGAAGAGGGAGGGGGCTTGACCTACAATGAGCAGTTCTTC.

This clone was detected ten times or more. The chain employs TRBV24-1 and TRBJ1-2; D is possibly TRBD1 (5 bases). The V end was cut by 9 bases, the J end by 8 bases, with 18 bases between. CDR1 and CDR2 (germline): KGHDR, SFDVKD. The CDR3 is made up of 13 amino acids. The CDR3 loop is CATSRDVGGGYTF. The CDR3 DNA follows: TGTGCCACCTCACGGGACGTCGGAGGAGGCTACACCTTC.

CDR3 sequence: CASSQDGTGVDNEQFF. The CDR3 DNA is TGTGCCAGCAGCCAGGACGGGACAGGAGTAGACAATGAGCAGTTCTTC. The genes are TRBV4-2 and TRBJ2-1, with 8 bases lining up with TRBD1. V lost 3 bases and J lost 5; bases outside the gene matches: 9. Germline-derived CDR1 and CDR2 are LGHNA and YNFKEQ. This CDR3 contains 16 residues.

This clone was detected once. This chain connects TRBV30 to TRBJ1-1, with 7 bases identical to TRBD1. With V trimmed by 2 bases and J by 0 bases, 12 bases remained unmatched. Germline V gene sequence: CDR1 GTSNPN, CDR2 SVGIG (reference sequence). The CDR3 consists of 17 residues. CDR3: CAWSPRGGQQMNTEAFF. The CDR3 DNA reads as TGTGCCTGGAGTCCCCGGGGGGGACAGCAAATGAACACTGAAGCTTTCTTT.

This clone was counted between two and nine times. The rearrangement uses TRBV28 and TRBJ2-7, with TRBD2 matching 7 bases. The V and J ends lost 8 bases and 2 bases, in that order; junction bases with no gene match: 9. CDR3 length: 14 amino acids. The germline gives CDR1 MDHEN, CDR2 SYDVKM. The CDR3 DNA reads TGTGCCAGCTCCTACGGGGAGGGGCCCTACGAGCAGTACTTC. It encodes CASSYGEGPYEQYF.

The CDR3 DNA reads TGTGCCAGCAGCTGGGCTATAAGGGAAGGGACTGAAGCTTTCTTT. Translating it yields CASSWAIREGTEAFF. This rearrangement joins TRBV5-8 to TRBJ1-1; D is uncertain. CDR3 length: 15 residues. CDR1 is SGHTS and CDR2 is YDEGEE in the germline V gene. The V gene lost 3 bases and the J gene lost 5 bases, with 17 bases spanning the gap.

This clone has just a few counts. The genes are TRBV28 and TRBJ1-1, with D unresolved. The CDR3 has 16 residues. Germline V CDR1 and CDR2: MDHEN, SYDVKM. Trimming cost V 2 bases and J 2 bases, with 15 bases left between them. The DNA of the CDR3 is TGTGCCAGCAGTTTAGAAAGCCGGTGGGGTAACACTGAAGCTTTCTTT. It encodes CASSLESRWGNTEAFF.

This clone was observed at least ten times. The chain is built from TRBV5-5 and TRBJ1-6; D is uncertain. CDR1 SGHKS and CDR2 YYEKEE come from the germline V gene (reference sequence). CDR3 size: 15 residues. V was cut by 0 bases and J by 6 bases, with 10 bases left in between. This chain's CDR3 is CASSLVPGSNSPLHF. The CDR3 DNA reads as TGTGCCAGCAGCTTGGTTCCGGGGAGTAATTCACCCCTCCACTTT.

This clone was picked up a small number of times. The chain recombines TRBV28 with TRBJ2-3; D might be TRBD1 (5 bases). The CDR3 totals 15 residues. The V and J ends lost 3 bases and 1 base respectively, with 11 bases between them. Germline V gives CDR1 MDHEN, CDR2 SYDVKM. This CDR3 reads CASSFPGPRTDTQYF. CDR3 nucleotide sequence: TGTGCCAGCAGTTTTCCAGGGCCTCGCACAGATACGCAGTATTTT.

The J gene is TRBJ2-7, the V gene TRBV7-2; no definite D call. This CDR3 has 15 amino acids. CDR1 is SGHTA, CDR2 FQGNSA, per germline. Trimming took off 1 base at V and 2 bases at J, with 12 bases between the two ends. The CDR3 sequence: CASSLVSGPTYEQYF. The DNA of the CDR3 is TGTGCCAGCAGCTTAGTCTCCGGGCCGACCTACGAGCAGTACTTC.

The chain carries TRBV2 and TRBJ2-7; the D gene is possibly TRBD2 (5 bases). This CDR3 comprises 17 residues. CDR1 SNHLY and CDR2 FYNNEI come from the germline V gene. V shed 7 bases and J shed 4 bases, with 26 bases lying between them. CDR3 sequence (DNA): TGTGCCAGCACCAAAAGTGGAGTAGAGCGGACTCTTTACGAGCAGTACTTC. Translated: CASTKSGVERTLYEQYF.

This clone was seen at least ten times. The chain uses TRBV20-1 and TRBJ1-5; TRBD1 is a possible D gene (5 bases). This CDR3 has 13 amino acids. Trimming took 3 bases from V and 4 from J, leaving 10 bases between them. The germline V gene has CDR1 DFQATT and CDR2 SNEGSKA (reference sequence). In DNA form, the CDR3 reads TGCAGTGCTAGTCTTTCAGGGAATCAGCCCCAGCATTTT. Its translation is CSASLSGNQPQHF.

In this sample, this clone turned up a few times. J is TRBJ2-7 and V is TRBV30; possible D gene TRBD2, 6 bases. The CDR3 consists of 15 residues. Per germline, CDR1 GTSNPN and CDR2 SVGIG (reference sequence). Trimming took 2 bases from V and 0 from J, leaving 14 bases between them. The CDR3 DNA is TGTGCCTGGAGTTCCGGGACGGGAGTCTCCTACGAGCAGTACTTC. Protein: CAWSSGTGVSYEQYF.